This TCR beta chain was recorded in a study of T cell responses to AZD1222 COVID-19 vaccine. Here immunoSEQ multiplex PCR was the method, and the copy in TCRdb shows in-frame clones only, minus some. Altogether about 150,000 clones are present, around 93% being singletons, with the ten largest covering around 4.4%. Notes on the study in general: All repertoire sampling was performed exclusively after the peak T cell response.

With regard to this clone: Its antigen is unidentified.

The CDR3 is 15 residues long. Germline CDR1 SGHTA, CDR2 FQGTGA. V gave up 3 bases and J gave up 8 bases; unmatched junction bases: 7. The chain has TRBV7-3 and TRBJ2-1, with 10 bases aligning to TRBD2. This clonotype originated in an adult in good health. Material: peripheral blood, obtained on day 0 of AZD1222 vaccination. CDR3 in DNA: TGTGCCAGCAGCTTGGCTAGCGGGAGTTGGGATGAGCAGTTCTTC. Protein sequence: CASSLASGSWDEQFF. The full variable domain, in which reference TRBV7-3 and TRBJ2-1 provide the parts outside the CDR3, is GAGVSQTPSNKVTEKGKYVELRCDPISGHTALYWYRQSLGQGPEFLIYFQGTGAADDSGLPNDRFFAVRPEGSVSTLKIQRTERGDSAVYLCASSLASGSWDEQFFGPGTRLTVL.